This T cell receptor (beta chain) comes out of a study of response to subunit inactivated influenza vaccine. Using its own MiXCR run on the RT-PCR reads, TCRdb lists one record per CDR3 protein. Of some 550,000 distinct CDR3 sequences in the sample, 20% to 25% were seen once. This clonotype was observed a handful of times. The germline gives CDR1 SGHAT, CDR2 FQNNGV. The CDR3 extends over 15 amino acids. The V and J ends lost 5 bases and 4 bases, in that order; junction bases with no gene match: 6. In addition, the sample was reused for a study of T cells expressing NK-cell markers. From that study: 5'RACE template switching with UMIs produced the TCR beta cDNA. The TCR beta repertoires originated in sorted CD3+CD56+NKG2C+, CD3+CD56+NKG2C- and CD3+CD56-NKG2C+ T cells. Just one sequenced donor of eight was HCMV-seronegative, while seven were seropositive. Dominant NKG2C+ clonotypes made up about 1.0-8% of CD8+ T cells in roughly 6 donors. Topping the CD3+CD56-NKG2C+ fraction as well were these clonotypes, in several donors.

V gene TRBV11-2 combines with J gene TRBJ2-1; 9 bases map to TRBD1. The material was CD4+ T cells sorted from PBMCs, obtained roughly 12 days after vaccination. This sequence was found in a man between 45 and 60 years old who received an inactivated influenza vaccine. The CDR3 reads CASSPAQGAYNEQFF. The CDR3 DNA reads as TGTGCCAGCAGCCCTGCACAGGGGGCGTACAATGAGCAGTTCTTC.